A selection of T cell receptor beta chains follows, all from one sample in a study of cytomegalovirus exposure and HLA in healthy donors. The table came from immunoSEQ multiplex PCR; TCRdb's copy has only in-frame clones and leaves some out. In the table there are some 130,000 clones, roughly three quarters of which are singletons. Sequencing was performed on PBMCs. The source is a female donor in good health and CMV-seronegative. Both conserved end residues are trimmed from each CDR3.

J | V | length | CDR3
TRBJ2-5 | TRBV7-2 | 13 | ASSQHGPGGETQY
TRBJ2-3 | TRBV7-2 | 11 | ASSLGGADTQY
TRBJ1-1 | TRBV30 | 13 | AWSQYGGYDTEAF
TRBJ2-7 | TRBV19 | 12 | ASSTQGNSYEQY
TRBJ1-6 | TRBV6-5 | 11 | ASGSQGDSPLH
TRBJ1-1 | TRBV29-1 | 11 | SVSDREGGEAF
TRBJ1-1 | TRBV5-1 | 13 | ASSSGQGMNTEAF
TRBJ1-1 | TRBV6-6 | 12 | ASSYRGTNTEAF
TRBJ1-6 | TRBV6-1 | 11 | AGQGNFGSPLH
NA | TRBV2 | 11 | ASSEELTYEQY
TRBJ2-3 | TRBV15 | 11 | ATSRDPTDTQY
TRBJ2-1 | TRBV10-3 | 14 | AISEGVSGGYNEQF
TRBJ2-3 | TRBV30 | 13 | AWSVLGQGPDTQY
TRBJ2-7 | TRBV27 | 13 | ASSLLLATNYEQY
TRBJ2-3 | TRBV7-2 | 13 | ASSLVGTATDTQY
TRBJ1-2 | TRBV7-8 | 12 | ASSLYQGTYGYT
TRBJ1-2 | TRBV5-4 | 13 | ASSPGQRINYGYT
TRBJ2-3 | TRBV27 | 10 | ASSSPGATQY
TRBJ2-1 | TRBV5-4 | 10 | ASSLELNEQF
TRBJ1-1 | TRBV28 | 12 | ASSPGQGYTEAF
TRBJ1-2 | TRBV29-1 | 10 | SVVQGNYGYT
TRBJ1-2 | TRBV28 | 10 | ASSPREGRYT
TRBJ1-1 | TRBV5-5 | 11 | ASSLLQAGGAF
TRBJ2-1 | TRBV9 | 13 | ASSTYWSSYNEQF
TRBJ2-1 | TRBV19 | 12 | ASAGTSSYNEQF
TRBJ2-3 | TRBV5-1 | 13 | ASSSTGVGTDTQY
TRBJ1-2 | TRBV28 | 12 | ASSRADSDYGYT
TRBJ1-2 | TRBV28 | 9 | ASGQHYGYT
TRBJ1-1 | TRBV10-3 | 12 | AISSNPGVTEAF
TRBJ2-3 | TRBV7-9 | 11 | ASSLSVEDTQY
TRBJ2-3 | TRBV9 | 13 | ASSASGRGADTQY
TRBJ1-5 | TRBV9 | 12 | ASSVSDNNQPQH
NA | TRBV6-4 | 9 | ASRLSYEQY
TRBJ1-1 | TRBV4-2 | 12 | ASSQDMRSPEAF
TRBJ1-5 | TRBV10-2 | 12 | ASSADRGRQPQH
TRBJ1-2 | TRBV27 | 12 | ASSLSPAGDGYT
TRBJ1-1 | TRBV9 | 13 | ASSGPGQGENWAF
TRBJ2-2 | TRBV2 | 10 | ASSDNRVLLF
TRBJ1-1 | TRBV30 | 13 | AWSGTGGIGTEAF
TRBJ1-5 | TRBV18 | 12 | ASSRENGDQPQH
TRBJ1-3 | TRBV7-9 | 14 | ASSRLGGARGNTIY
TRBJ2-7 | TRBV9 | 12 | ASSVGSSAYEQY
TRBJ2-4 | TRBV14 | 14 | ASSQDSRLAKNIQY
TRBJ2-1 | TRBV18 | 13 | ASSPTPSSYNEQF
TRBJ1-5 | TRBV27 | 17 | ASSPIAGPKIYSNQPQH
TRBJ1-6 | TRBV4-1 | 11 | ASSRTGDSPLH
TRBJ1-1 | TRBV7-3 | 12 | ASSDRVGRTEAF
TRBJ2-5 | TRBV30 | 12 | AWSAGLASETQY
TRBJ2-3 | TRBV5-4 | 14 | ASSFPPGQSTDTQY
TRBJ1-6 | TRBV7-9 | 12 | ASSYPGYNSPLH
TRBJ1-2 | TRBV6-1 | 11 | ASSAERNYGYT
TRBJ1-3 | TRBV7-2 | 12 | ASSTRTGLNTIY
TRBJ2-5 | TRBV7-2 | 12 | ASSLGTGRETQY